This note documents a single TCR beta chain sequence. CDR1 is MGHRA, CDR2 YSYEKL, per germline. The CDR3 sequence is 14 residues long. V was cut by 0 bases and J by 2 bases, with 7 bases left in between. This sample is drawn from a study of blood T cell repertoires in COVID-19. Across the whole study: PBMCs, B-cell-depleted T cells, or T cells were the source of the cDNA or gDNA that made up the material.

A COVID-19 case was met by exposed participants within 2 weeks before study entry. Only in-frame clones appear in the TCRdb table, and some are missing; sequencing was by immunoSEQ multiplex PCR. Of 150,000 to 200,000 clones in the sample, 80% to 85% were seen once. The sample taken for sequencing was PBMCs or T cells enriched from blood (not recorded which). This clonotype was obtained from a man aged 65-85 years who had been exposed to COVID-19. The chain links TRBV4-1 to TRBJ1-1, with a possible D match to TRBD1 (5 bases). The CDR3, as DNA: TGCGCCAGCAGCCAAGACAGGGCTAACACTGAAGCTTTCTTT. It is translated as CASSQDRANTEAFF.